Below are 14 T cell receptor beta chains sequenced from a single sample in a study of coeliac disease. Clones were sequenced by immunoSEQ multiplex PCR, and TCRdb holds only the in-frame ones, with some missing. The sample records roughly 2,500 clones, roughly two thirds being singletons. The specimen sequenced was intraepithelial lymphocytes from the gut. The receptors shown here come from a woman aged 70-85 years with celiac disease on a gluten-free diet.

This clone showed up just a few times. This rearrangement joins TRBV5-1 to TRBJ2-7; TRBD1 is a possible D gene (5 bases). Germline V gene lookup returns CDR1 SGHRS and CDR2 YFSETQ. Trimming left V 0 bases short and J 7 bases short, with 11 bases between. The CDR3 has 13 amino acids. The CDR3 reads CASSLGAGYEQYF. The CDR3 coding sequence is TGCGCCAGCAGCTTGGGGGCAGGGTATGAGCAGTACTTC.

The sample holds a few counts of this clone. The rearrangement uses TRBV11-1 and TRBJ2-1; 9 bases align to TRBD2. The CDR3 length is 15 residues. V trimming: 3 bases; J trimming: 6 bases; junction bases outside the gene matches: 6. CDR1 and CDR2 from the germline V gene are SGHAT and FQDESV (reference sequence). CDR3: CASSFSGSSGNEQFF. In DNA, the CDR3 is TGTGCCAGCAGCTTTAGCGGGAGTTCTGGCAATGAGCAGTTCTTC. Drawing the rest from reference TRBV11-1 and TRBJ2-1, the complete variable domain is EAEVAQSPRYKITEKSQAVAFWCDPISGHATLYWYRQILGQGPELLVQFQDESVVDDSQLPKDRFSAERLKGVDSTLKIQPAELGDSAMYLCASSFSGSSGNEQFFGPGTRLTVL.

The chain joins TRBV2 to TRBJ1-2; D gene ambiguous. Germline V gene lookup returns CDR1 SNHLY and CDR2 FYNNEI. With 3 bases removed from V and 1 base from J, the gap between germline ends came to 9 bases. This CDR3 region has 14 residues. The CDR3 sequence: CASSDQADNYGYTF. The CDR3 DNA sequence: TGTGCCAGCAGTGATCAGGCCGATAACTATGGCTACACCTTC.

The V gene is TRBV19, the J gene TRBJ2-1; maybe TRBD2 (6 bases). This CDR3 is 14 amino acids long. Germline assignment: CDR1 LNHDA and CDR2 SQIVND (reference sequence). The V and J ends lost 5 bases and 12 bases respectively, with 20 bases between them. The CDR3 DNA reads as TGTGCCAGTAGTTGGCCTAGCGCGCCCTTGGGGCAGTTCTTC. It encodes CASSWPSAPLGQFF.

This clone has more than one count but fewer than ten. The genes are TRBV7-9 and TRBJ1-3, with D perhaps matching TRBD1 (5 bases). Germline V gene lookup returns CDR1 SEHNR and CDR2 FQNEAQ (reference sequence). The CDR3 totals 15 residues. Trimming stripped 4 bases from V and 4 bases from J, with 14 bases between. This CDR3 reads CASSSLGAAGNTIYF. CDR3 nucleotides: TGTGCCAGCAGCTCCCTAGGGGCGGCAGGAAACACCATATATTTT.

The chain joins TRBV2 to TRBJ1-2, with D perhaps matching TRBD1 (6 bases). CDR1 is SNHLY and CDR2 is FYNNEI in the germline V gene. The CDR3 loop spans 15 amino acids. V lost 0 bases, J lost 4 bases, and 12 bases lay in between. The CDR3 spells CASSEAHRAFYGYTF. CDR3 sequence (DNA): TGTGCCAGCAGTGAAGCGCACAGGGCCTTCTATGGCTACACCTTC.

This chain uses TRBV25-1 with TRBJ2-3; D is perhaps TRBD2 (6 bases). CDR3 length: 14 amino acids. CDR1 and CDR2 (germline): MGHDK, SYGVNS. V was cut by 4 bases and J by 1 base, with 9 bases left in between. The CDR3 DNA follows: TGTGCCAGCAGTGTTAGCGGTGGCACAGATACGCAGTATTTT. This encodes CASSVSGGTDTQYF.

This clone was seen only a few times. A junction end diverges from the germline sequence, so it may reflect a read error. The V gene is TRBV5-1, the J gene TRBJ1-1, with D perhaps matching TRBD1 (5 bases). The CDR3 contains 15 residues. The V gene's germline CDR1 is SGHRS and CDR2 YFSETQ. This chain's CDR3 is CASSLTGLQNTEAFF. The CDR3 region has the DNA TGTGCCAGCAGCTTGACGGGACTCCAGAACACTGAAGCTTTCTTT.

There are a few counts of this clone. This chain uses TRBV6-4 with TRBJ1-2; 12 positions agree with TRBD1. The length of the CDR3 is 15 residues. The germline V gene encodes CDR1 MRHNA and CDR2 SNTAGT. V shed 2 bases, J shed 6 bases, and the junction held 4 bases outside the gene matches. CDR3 coding DNA: TGTGCCAGCAGTGACCCCGGGACAGGGGGCCATGGCTACACCTTC. Protein sequence: CASSDPGTGGHGYTF.

The rearrangement joins TRBV4-1 to TRBJ1-2; D gene uncertain. Germline CDR1 reads MGHRA; CDR2 reads YSYEKL. Trimming pared 1 base from V and 7 bases from J, leaving 10 bases between. The CDR3 totals 13 residues. The CDR3, as DNA: TGCGCCAGCAGCCAAGTGGCGCGGCCTGGCTACACCTTC. Translated: CASSQVARPGYTF.

V gene TRBV29-1 combines with J gene TRBJ2-3; no reliable D call. CDR1 is SQVTM, CDR2 ANQGSEA, per germline. V was trimmed by 1 base and J by 0 bases, leaving 14 bases between them. The CDR3 loop spans 16 amino acids. The CDR3 region has the DNA TGCAGCGTTGAAGGCCTAGAAACCTCTAGCACAGATACGCAGTATTTT. It translates to CSVEGLETSSTDTQYF.

The gene calls are TRBV7-2 and TRBJ2-7, with 8 bases identical to TRBD2. The CDR3 is 16 residues long. Trimming removed 5 bases from V and 7 bases from J; junction bases left unmatched: 16. CDR1 and CDR2 from the germline V gene are SGHTA and FQGNSA. In DNA form, the CDR3 reads TGTGCCAGCAGCCCCATTAGCGGGGCGTACCCCGGGGAGCAGTACTTC. Translated: CASSPISGAYPGEQYF.

J is TRBJ2-7 and V is TRBV5-5; 7 bases align to TRBD1. In germline, CDR1 is SGHKS, CDR2 YYEKEE (reference sequence). The CDR3 length is 14 residues. The V and J ends lost 1 base and 3 bases, in that order; junction bases with no gene match: 4. This chain's CDR3 is CASSLWDRHYEQYF. The CDR3 DNA reads TGTGCCAGCAGCTTGTGGGACAGACACTACGAGCAGTACTTC.

This chain connects TRBV2 to TRBJ1-2; 11 nucleotides agree with TRBD1. V lost 4 bases, J lost 4 bases, and 11 bases stayed unmatched. The germline V gene has CDR1 SNHLY and CDR2 FYNNEI. The CDR3 consists of 17 residues. CDR3: CASSAPGTGGFGYGYTF. CDR3 nucleotides: TGTGCCAGCAGTGCCCCCGGGACAGGGGGATTCGGCTATGGCTACACCTTC.